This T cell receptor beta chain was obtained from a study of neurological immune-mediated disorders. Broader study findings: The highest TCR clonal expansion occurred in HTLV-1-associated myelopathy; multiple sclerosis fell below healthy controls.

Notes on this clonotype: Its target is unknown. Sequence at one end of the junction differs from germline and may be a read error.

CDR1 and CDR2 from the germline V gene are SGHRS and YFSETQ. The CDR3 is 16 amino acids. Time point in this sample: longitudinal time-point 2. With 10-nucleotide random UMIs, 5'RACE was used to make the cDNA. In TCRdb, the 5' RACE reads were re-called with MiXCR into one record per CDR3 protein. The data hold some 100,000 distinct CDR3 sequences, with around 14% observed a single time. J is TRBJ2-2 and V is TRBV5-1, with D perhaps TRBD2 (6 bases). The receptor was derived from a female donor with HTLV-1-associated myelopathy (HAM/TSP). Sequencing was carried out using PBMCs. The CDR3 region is CASCLGSTGGTGELFF. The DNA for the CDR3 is TGCGCCAGCTGCTTAGGTTCAACCGGGGGCACCGGGGAGCTGTTTTTT.